This T cell receptor beta chain comes out of a study of T cell responses to AZD1222 COVID-19 vaccine. The repertoire was sequenced with immunoSEQ multiplex PCR; TCRdb's copy has only in-frame clones and lacks some. Among some 150,000 clones, 90% to 95% were seen once, and the ten largest hold 0.7% to 1%. The study, taken as a whole, reports: Reportedly, nearly half of unique spike TCRs recognized epitopes outside B.1.351/B.1.1.7 mutations. Following two doses of AZD1222, Spike-specific TCR breadth and depth rose. Without day 14 samples, only post-peak T cell repertoires were studied.

About this clone itself: Its antigen is still unknown.

The V end was cut by 0 bases, the J end by 6 bases, with 11 bases between. This CDR3 is 15 amino acids long. CDR1 and CDR2 (germline): SGHVS, FQNEAQ. V is TRBV7-8 and J is TRBJ2-2; D may match TRBD1 or TRBD2 (6 bases each). This material consisted of peripheral blood, taken on day 0 of MenACWY control vaccination. This TCR was recovered from an adult in good health. The CDR3 loop is CASSLAAGHAGELFF. DNA of the CDR3: TGTGCCAGCAGCTTAGCGGCGGGACACGCCGGGGAGCTGTTTTTT.